The 16 T cell receptor beta chains below come from one sample, sequenced in a study of regulatory T cells in long-lasting Graves disease. The time point denotes: newly diagnosed GD, antithyroid drugs for less than 3 months. Construction of the TCR library relied on RNA isolated from PBMCs. Construction of TCR beta libraries relied on iRepertoire HTBI primers and on Arm-PCR targeting CDR3 regions. Each CDR3 protein is one row after TCRdb ran MiXCR on the multiplex PCR reads. This table holds 200,000 to 250,000 distinct CDR3 sequences, around 20% found once. The same data also went into a second study, on T cells in Graves' hyperthyroidism and ophthalmopathy.

Sequencing used peripheral blood mononuclear cells (PBMCs), obtained at new diagnosis, from a patient treated with antithyroid drugs. These receptor sequences come from a woman in her twenties or thirties with Graves disease.

This clonotype was counted at least ten times. V gene TRBV11-2 combines with J gene TRBJ2-7; possibly TRBD1 for D (5 bases). This CDR3 spans 11 amino acids. Germline CDR1 and CDR2: SGHAT and FQNNGV. V shed 5 bases and J shed 9 bases, with 11 bases lying between them. The CDR3 sequence: CASSAQTVQYF. CDR3 coding DNA: TGTGCCAGCAGCGCCCAGACAGTGCAGTACTTC.

The sample holds many counts of this clonotype. V is TRBV15 and J is TRBJ2-7; tentative D call: TRBD2 (6 bases). CDR1 is LNHNV, CDR2 YYDKDF, per germline (reference sequence). The CDR3 runs 14 residues. The V end was cut by 3 bases, the J end by 3 bases, with 12 bases between. The CDR3 DNA reads TGTGCCACCAGCAGCAAGCGGGCGGACTACGAGCAGTACTTC. This codes for CATSSKRADYEQYF.

The genes are TRBV5-1 and TRBJ2-5, with TRBD2 matching 7 bases. This CDR3 contains 16 residues. V dropped 4 bases and J dropped 4; count of bases not matched to a gene: 13. Germline-derived CDR1 and CDR2 are SGHRS and YFSETQ. CDR3 region: CASSASGAVGIETQYF. The CDR3 DNA sequence: TGCGCCAGCAGCGCAAGCGGGGCCGTAGGCATAGAGACCCAGTACTTC.

This clonotype was recorded many times. The genes are TRBV6-1 and TRBJ2-2; D ambiguous. V lost 4 bases and J lost 0, with 6 bases in between. CDR3 length equals 14 residues. Germline V CDR1 and CDR2: MNHNS, SASEGT. Here the CDR3 reads CASSVSTNTGELFF. The CDR3 DNA reads TGTGCCAGCAGTGTGAGCACGAACACCGGGGAGCTGTTTTTT.

This clonotype was detected many times. The V and J genes are TRBV12-3 or TRBV12-4 and TRBJ1-6; 11 positions match TRBD1. The V gene end was trimmed by 5 bases and the J gene end by 7 bases; junction bases not matched to a gene: 7. The length of the CDR3 is 16 residues. This CDR3 is CASSQRTGGANSPLHF. The CDR3 nucleotides are TGTGCCAGCAGTCAACGGACAGGGGGCGCAAATTCACCCCTCCACTTT.

The chain combines TRBV12-3 or TRBV12-4 with TRBJ2-3, with 7 bases aligning to TRBD2. The CDR3 extends over 14 amino acids. V lost 5 bases and J lost 0; bases outside the gene matches: 2. Written as DNA, the CDR3 is TGTGCCAGCAGTGCTAGCGGAAGCACAGATACGCAGTATTTT. Amino acid sequence: CASSASGSTDTQYF.

This clonotype showed up many times. The J gene is TRBJ2-1, the V gene TRBV11-2; unclear D gene. Trimming took off 3 bases at V and 2 bases at J, with 11 bases between the two ends. The germline V gene has CDR1 SGHAT and CDR2 FQNNGV. This CDR3 spans 15 amino acids. DNA for the CDR3: TGTGCCAGCAGCTTCAGCGCGGACGCCTACAATGAGCAGTTCTTC. Amino acid sequence: CASSFSADAYNEQFF.

This clonotype was recorded many times. The chain recombines TRBV30 with TRBJ1-5, with D possibly being TRBD1 (5 bases). The CDR3 is 15 amino acids. Trimming stripped 1 base from V and 0 bases from J, with 10 bases between. Per the germline V gene, CDR1 is GTSNPN and CDR2 is SVGIG (reference sequence). In DNA form, the CDR3 reads TGTGCCTGGAGTGCAGGGAGCGGTAGCAATCAGCCCCAGCATTTT. Encoded protein: CAWSAGSGSNQPQHF.

This clonotype appeared many times. The chain couples TRBV5-6 to TRBJ2-2; 8 bases are shared with TRBD1. This CDR3 comprises 13 residues. CDR1 and CDR2 (germline): SGHDT, YYEEEE. J lost 6 bases, V lost 7 bases, and 5 bases had no gene match. CDR3 loop: CASRSGGPGELFF. CDR3 nucleotides: TGTGCCAGCCGCTCAGGGGGCCCCGGGGAGCTGTTTTTT.

This clonotype occurred many times. The rearrangement joins TRBV6-5 to TRBJ1-3; no reliable D call. This CDR3 is built from 14 residues. V shed 2 bases and J shed 4 bases, with 9 bases lying between them. CDR1 and CDR2 (germline): MNHEY, SVGAGI. The CDR3 coding sequence is TGTGCCAGCAGTTACAGGGCTTCCGGAAACACCATATATTTT. It is translated as CASSYRASGNTIYF.

This clonotype was seen at least ten times. CDR3 sequence reads: CASRRSGEQFF. CDR3 DNA: TGCGCCAGCCGTCGCTCCGGGGAGCAGTTCTTC. The rearrangement uses TRBV4-1 and TRBJ2-1; D remains unclear. Trimming pared 8 bases from V and 10 bases from J, leaving 12 bases between. The CDR3 has 11 amino acids. The germline V gene encodes CDR1 MGHRA and CDR2 YSYEKL.

This clonotype showed up just once. The rearrangement uses TRBV7-8 and TRBJ2-7, with a weak D call TRBD2 (6 bases). Per germline, CDR1 SGHVS and CDR2 FQNEAQ. The V and J ends lost 1 base and 4 bases respectively, with 17 bases between them. The CDR3 extends over 16 amino acids. The CDR3 region is CASSLGFRGTSYEQYF. As DNA, the CDR3 is TGTGCCAGCAGCTTAGGTTTCCGCGGGACCTCATACGAGCAGTACTTC.

This clonotype was seen repeatedly, ten times or more. The V call is TRBV13, the J call TRBJ1-1; D uncertain. V dropped 3 bases and J dropped 1 base, with 12 bases sitting between them. The CDR3 sequence is 15 residues long. Germline assignment: CDR1 PRHDT and CDR2 FYEKMQ (reference sequence). The CDR3 DNA sequence: TGTGCCAGCAGCTTTGCAGAGAGAGGGAACACTGAAGCTTTCTTT. Translated: CASSFAERGNTEAFF.

This clonotype was counted at least ten times. The chain has TRBV10-3 and TRBJ1-1; D remains ambiguous. V was clipped by 0 bases and J by 1 base, with 9 bases between them. The CDR3 is 15 residues long. From germline, CDR1 is ENHRY and CDR2 SYGVKD. The CDR3 region is CAISESITTNTEAFF. The CDR3 DNA is TGTGCCATCAGTGAGTCGATAACGACGAACACTGAAGCTTTCTTT.

The DNA of the CDR3 is TGTGCCAGCAGCTTAGATCAAGACACTACCTACGAGCAGTACTTC. This gives the protein CASSLDQDTTYEQYF. This rearrangement joins TRBV11-1 to TRBJ2-7; D is unclear. The germline CDR1 and CDR2 sequences are SGHAT and FQDESV (reference sequence). CDR3 length: 15 residues. Trimming took off 1 base at V and 2 bases at J, with 12 bases between the two ends.

In this sample, this clonotype turned up many times. The rearrangement joins TRBV19 to TRBJ1-5, with 8 nucleotides matching TRBD1. With V trimmed by 4 bases and J by 0 bases, 2 bases remained unmatched. The CDR3 has 15 residues. Germline CDR1 reads LNHDA; CDR2 reads SQIVND (reference sequence). The chain's CDR3 is CASSKDRDSNQPQHF. CDR3 nucleotide sequence: TGTGCCAGTAGTAAGGACAGGGATAGCAATCAGCCCCAGCATTTT.